The 21 T cell receptor beta chains reported below all come from one sample, sequenced in a study of blood T cells in healthy people across ages. The second PCR ran about 7 to 12 cycles with a sample-barcoded 5' primer and J-beta primers. TCRdb re-called the 5' RACE reads through MiXCR, storing one row per CDR3 protein. The sample shows 1.5 million to 2 million distinct CDR3 sequences, roughly 50% of them seen only once. Sequences were obtained from blood. The receptors here all came from a woman aged 40 to 55 in good health.

The chain employs TRBV3-1 and TRBJ1-4, with TRBD1 as a possible D gene (5 bases). V lost 4 bases to trimming and J lost 4 bases, with 13 bases between them. This CDR3 is 15 amino acids long. Germline values: CDR1 LGHDT, CDR2 YNNKEL (reference sequence). The DNA for the CDR3 is TGTGCCAGCAGCCGCGACAGTCCCTTTAATGAAAAACTGTTTTTT. This translates into CASSRDSPFNEKLFF.

CDR3 sequence (DNA): TGCGCCAGCAGTGGAGGGACAAGCCGGGGTGATGAGCAGTTCTTC. It encodes CASSGGTSRGDEQFF. The chain couples TRBV10-1 to TRBJ2-1; perhaps TRBD1 as D (6 bases). The germline gives CDR1 WNHNN, CDR2 SYGVQD (reference sequence). V was trimmed by 4 bases and J by 8 bases, leaving 18 bases between them. CDR3 size: 15 residues.

This clonotype came up a few times. The CDR3 sequence is CASSSRGQGRTQYF. The CDR3 bases are TGTGCCAGCAGTTCCCGCGGGCAGGGGAGAACCCAGTACTTC. The chain recombines TRBV6-2 or TRBV6-3 with TRBJ2-5, with D possibly being TRBD1 (6 bases). Germline loops: CDR1 MNHEY, CDR2 SVGEGT. The CDR3 loop spans 14 amino acids. Trimming took 4 bases from V and 8 from J, leaving 17 bases between them.

The rearrangement joins TRBV6-5 to TRBJ2-4; no firm D call. Germline V gene lookup returns CDR1 MNHEY and CDR2 SVGAGI. The CDR3 length is 15 residues. V shed 0 bases and J shed 0 bases, with 6 bases lying between them. CDR3 DNA: TGTGCCAGCAGTTACTCACAGATAGCCAAAAACATTCAGTACTTC. Its protein is CASSYSQIAKNIQYF.

Details on this clonotype: A much larger clone lies one base from this, so it may be a read error. V is TRBV9 and J is TRBJ2-5; D is undetermined. Trimming left V 4 bases short and J 2 bases short, with 6 bases between. The CDR3 covers 12 residues. CDR1 is SGDLS and CDR2 is YYNGEE in the germline V gene. CDR3 amino acids: CASSTQQETQYF. The CDR3 DNA reads as TGTGCCAGCAGCACCCAGCAAGAGACCCAGTACTTC. Combining the CDR3 with reference TRBV9 and TRBJ2-5 gives the whole variable domain DSGVTQTPKHLITATGQRVTLRCSPRSGDLSVYWYQQSLDQGLQFLIQYYNGEERAKGNILERFSAQQFPDLHSELNLSSLELGDSALYFCASSTQQETQYFGPGTRLLVL.

This chain connects TRBV4-2 to TRBJ2-1; 10 bases agree with TRBD2. The CDR3 loop spans 15 amino acids. Germline CDR1 LGHNA, CDR2 YNFKEQ. V lost 0 bases, J lost 9 bases, and 5 bases stayed unmatched. The CDR3 protein is CASSQDSGGFVEQFF. The CDR3 bases are TGTGCCAGCAGCCAAGATAGCGGGGGGTTTGTTGAGCAGTTCTTC.

This sequence joins TRBV28 and TRBJ1-6, with 8 bases aligning to TRBD1. CDR1 and CDR2 (germline): MDHEN, SYDVKM. CDR3 length: 14 amino acids. J gave up 9 bases and V 6 bases, and 7 bases lay outside the gene matches. As DNA, the CDR3 is TGTGCCAGCAGGGACGGACAGGGAGGTTCACCCCTCCACTTT. It translates to CASRDGQGGSPLHF.

This clonotype turned up a few times. The chain links TRBV11-2 to TRBJ2-4; D call uncertain. The DNA end is a closer match to TRBJ2-7, so the J assignment may be wrong. This CDR3 comprises 15 residues. The germline V gene has CDR1 SGHAT and CDR2 FQNNGV. In DNA form, the CDR3 reads TGTGCCAGCAGCTTAGTTGCCGGTCGCCCCTACGAGCAGTACTTC. This codes for CASSLVAGRPYEQYF.

V is TRBV20-1 and J is TRBJ2-4, with 11 bases aligning to TRBD2. TRBJ2-7 explains the end of the DNA better; the J call may be wrong. CDR1 DFQATT and CDR2 SNEGSKA come from the germline V gene (reference sequence). This CDR3 spans 14 amino acids. The CDR3 sequence: CSASQASGRNEQYF. The CDR3 DNA is TGCAGTGCTAGCCAGGCTAGCGGGAGGAACGAGCAGTACTTC.

In its sample, this clonotype was seen a few times. V gene TRBV7-2 combines with J gene TRBJ2-3, with D uncertain. This CDR3 is built from 17 residues. Trimming pared 1 base from V and 0 bases from J, leaving 14 bases between. CDR1 is SGHTA and CDR2 is FQGNSA in the germline V gene. The CDR3 coding sequence is TGTGCCAGCAGCTTAGTTGGCGGCATGGGGAGCACAGATACGCAGTATTTT. Protein product: CASSLVGGMGSTDTQYF.

The genes are TRBV5-1 and TRBJ2-4; 11 bases fit TRBD2. The J call could be wrong; TRBJ2-7 is a better fit for the DNA end. The CDR3 is 16 amino acids. Germline CDR1 and CDR2: SGHRS and YFSETQ. The CDR3 sequence is CASGQPLAGGSNEQYF. CDR3 nucleotides: TGCGCCAGCGGCCAACCCCTAGCGGGGGGTAGCAACGAGCAGTACTTC.

This chain links TRBV7-9 with TRBJ2-1, with 10 nucleotides matching TRBD1. The V gene end was trimmed by 2 bases and the J gene end by 6 bases; junction bases not matched to a gene: 10. CDR1 is SEHNR, CDR2 FQNEAQ, per germline (reference sequence). The CDR3 contains 17 residues. DNA for the CDR3: TGTGCCAGCAGCTTATCCCTAGACAGGGGGCTAAGCAATGAGCAGTTCTTC. Translation: CASSLSLDRGLSNEQFF.

The rearrangement links TRBV7-9 to TRBJ1-2; TRBD1 matches at 9 bases. V lost 7 bases and J lost 7; bases outside the gene matches: 10. The germline CDR1 and CDR2 sequences are SEHNR and FQNEAQ (reference sequence). The CDR3 consists of 14 residues. CDR3 DNA: TGTGCCAGCACCAAAGGACAGGGGACTTTTGGCTACACCTTC. The encoded protein is CASTKGQGTFGYTF.

The chain is built from TRBV7-8 and TRBJ1-2; the D is unclear. Germline CDR1 and CDR2: SGHVS and FQNEAQ. V was pared by 1 base and J by 1 base, with 7 bases between. There are 14 residues in the CDR3. Here the CDR3 reads CASSLGHNNYGYTF. In DNA form, the CDR3 reads TGTGCCAGCAGCTTAGGGCATAATAACTATGGCTACACCTTC.

This chain connects TRBV20-1 to TRBJ2-1; 7 bases map to TRBD2. With V trimmed by 6 bases and J by 3 bases, 5 bases remained unmatched. This CDR3 has 13 residues. The germline V gene has CDR1 DFQATT and CDR2 SNEGSKA (reference sequence). CDR3: CSARGDYYNEQFF. DNA of the CDR3: TGCAGTGCGCGTGGGGACTACTACAATGAGCAGTTCTTC.

This clonotype was detected ten times or more. Here the CDR3 reads CASSGGKETQYF. The DNA for the CDR3 is TGTGCCAGCAGTGGAGGGAAAGAGACCCAGTACTTC. The rearrangement links TRBV12-3 or TRBV12-4 to TRBJ2-5, with a tentative D call TRBD2 (6 bases). This CDR3 has 12 amino acids. Trimming stripped 5 bases from V and 3 bases from J, with 7 bases between.

There are a few counts of this clonotype. The chain has TRBV11-2 and TRBJ2-3; 11 bases align to TRBD2. In germline, CDR1 is SGHAT, CDR2 FQNNGV. The CDR3 consists of 16 residues. J gave up 6 bases and V 8 bases, and 13 bases lay outside the gene matches. CDR3 amino acids: CASGPGTSGHTDTQYF. The CDR3 nucleotides read TGTGCCAGCGGCCCCGGGACTAGCGGACACACCGATACGCAGTATTTT.

The chain joins TRBV7-2 to TRBJ2-7; possible D gene TRBD1, 5 bases. The V and J ends lost 1 base and 5 bases respectively, with 12 bases between them. Germline-derived CDR1 and CDR2 are SGHTA and FQGNSA. This CDR3 contains 14 residues. The CDR3 coding sequence is TGTGCCAGCAGCTTAGGAACAGGTTATGACGAGCAGTACTTC. Translation: CASSLGTGYDEQYF.

In this sample, this clonotype turned up a few times. The chain couples TRBV20-1 to TRBJ2-7; 9 bases align to TRBD1. Germline V CDR1 and CDR2: DFQATT, SNEGSKA (reference sequence). CDR3 length equals 12 residues. J lost 4 bases, V lost 5 bases, and 3 bases had no gene match. The chain's CDR3 is CSAEQGAYEQYF. CDR3 sequence (DNA): TGCAGTGCTGAACAGGGGGCTTACGAGCAGTACTTC.

This chain's CDR3 is CATRITGAEKTQYF. The CDR3 DNA reads TGTGCCACCAGGATTACAGGGGCGGAAAAGACCCAGTACTTC. The chain recombines TRBV28 with TRBJ2-7, with 7 nucleotides matching TRBD1. The DNA end lines up better with TRBJ2-5; the J call may be wrong. The CDR3 is made up of 14 amino acids. From germline, CDR1 is MDHEN and CDR2 SYDVKM.

Remarks on this clonotype: It is unclear where the CDR3 begins or ends on the DNA, so no DNA is shown, and the CDR3 is as TCRdb lists it. The gene calls are TRBV6-1 and TRBJ2-4; the table assigns TRBD2, which was not confirmed against the DNA. From its first to its last residue, the CDR3 has 22 amino acids. Germline CDR1 reads MNHNS; CDR2 reads SASEGT. The CDR3 sequence is CASSLGGEKLFFGSGTRNIQYF.